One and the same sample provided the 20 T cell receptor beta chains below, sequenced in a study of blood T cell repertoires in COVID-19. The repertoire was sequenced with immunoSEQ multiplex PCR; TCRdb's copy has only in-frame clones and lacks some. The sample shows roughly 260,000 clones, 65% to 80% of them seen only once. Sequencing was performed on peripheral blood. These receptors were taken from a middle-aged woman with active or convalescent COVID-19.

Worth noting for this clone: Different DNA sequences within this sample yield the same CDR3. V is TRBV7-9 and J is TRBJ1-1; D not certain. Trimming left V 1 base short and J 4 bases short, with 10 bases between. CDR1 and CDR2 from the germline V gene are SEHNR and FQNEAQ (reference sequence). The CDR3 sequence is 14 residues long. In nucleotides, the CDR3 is TGTGCCAGCAGCTTAGTTCGAGGCTCCACTGAAGCTTTCTTT. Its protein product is CASSLVRGSTEAFF. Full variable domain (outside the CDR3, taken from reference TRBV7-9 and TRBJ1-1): DTGVSQNPRHKITKRGQNVTFRCDPISEHNRLYWYRQTLGQGPEFLTYFQNEAQLEKSRLLSDRFSAERPKGSFSTLEIQRTEQGDSAMYLCASSLVRGSTEAFFGQGTRLTVV.

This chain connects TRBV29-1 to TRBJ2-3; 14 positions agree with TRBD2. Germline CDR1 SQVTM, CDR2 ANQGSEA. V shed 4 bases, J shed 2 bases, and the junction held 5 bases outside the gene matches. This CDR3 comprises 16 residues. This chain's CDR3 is CSVGLTSGGVTDTQYF. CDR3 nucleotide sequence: TGCAGCGTTGGTTTGACTAGCGGGGGGGTCACAGATACGCAGTATTTT.

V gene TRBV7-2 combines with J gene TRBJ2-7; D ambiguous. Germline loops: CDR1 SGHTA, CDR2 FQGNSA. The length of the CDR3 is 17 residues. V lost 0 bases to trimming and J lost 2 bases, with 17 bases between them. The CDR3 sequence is CASSLARSSPFPYEQYF. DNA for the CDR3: TGTGCCAGCAGCTTAGCGCGGAGCTCCCCATTCCCCTACGAGCAGTACTTC.

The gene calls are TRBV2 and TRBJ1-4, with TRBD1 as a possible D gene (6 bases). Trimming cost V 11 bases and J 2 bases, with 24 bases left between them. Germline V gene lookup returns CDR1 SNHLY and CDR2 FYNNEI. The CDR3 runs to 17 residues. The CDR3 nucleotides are TGTGCCGCAATACAGGGAGAGAAGGGATGGACTAATGAAAAACTGTTTTTT. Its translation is CAAIQGEKGWTNEKLFF.

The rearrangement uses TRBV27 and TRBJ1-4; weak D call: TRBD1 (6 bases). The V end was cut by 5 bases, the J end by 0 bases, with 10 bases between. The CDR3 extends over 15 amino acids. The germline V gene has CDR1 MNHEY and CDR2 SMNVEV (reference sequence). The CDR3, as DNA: TGTGCCAGCAGTACCACAGGGACAACTAATGAAAAACTGTTTTTT. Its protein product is CASSTTGTTNEKLFF.

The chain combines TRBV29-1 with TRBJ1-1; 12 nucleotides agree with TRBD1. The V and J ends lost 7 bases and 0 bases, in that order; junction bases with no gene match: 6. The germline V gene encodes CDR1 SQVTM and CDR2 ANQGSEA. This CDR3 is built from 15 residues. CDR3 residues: CSAAGTGGLNTEAFF. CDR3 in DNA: TGCAGCGCAGCCGGGACAGGGGGCTTGAACACTGAAGCTTTCTTT.

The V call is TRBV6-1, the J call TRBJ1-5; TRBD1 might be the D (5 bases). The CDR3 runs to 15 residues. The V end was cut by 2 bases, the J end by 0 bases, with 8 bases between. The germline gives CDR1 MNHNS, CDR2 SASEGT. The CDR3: CASSEQGSSNQPQHF. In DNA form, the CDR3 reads TGTGCCAGCAGTGAACAGGGTTCTAGCAATCAGCCCCAGCATTTT.

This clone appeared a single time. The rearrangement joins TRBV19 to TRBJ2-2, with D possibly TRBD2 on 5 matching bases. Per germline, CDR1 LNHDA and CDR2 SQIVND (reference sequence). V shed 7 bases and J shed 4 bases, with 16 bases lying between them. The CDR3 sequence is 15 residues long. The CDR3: CASIRGSDFTGELFF. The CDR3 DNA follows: TGTGCCAGTATCCGGGGAAGTGACTTCACCGGGGAGCTGTTTTTT.

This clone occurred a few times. The CDR3 DNA follows: TGTGCCAGCAGTTTTTTGGGGACAGGGAATGAAAAACTGTTTTTT. This gives the protein CASSFLGTGNEKLFF. The gene calls are TRBV28 and TRBJ1-4; 9 positions agree with TRBD1. The germline V gene encodes CDR1 MDHEN and CDR2 SYDVKM. The CDR3 contains 15 residues. Losses at the gene ends were 3 bases for V and 5 bases for J; bases not matched to a gene: 4.

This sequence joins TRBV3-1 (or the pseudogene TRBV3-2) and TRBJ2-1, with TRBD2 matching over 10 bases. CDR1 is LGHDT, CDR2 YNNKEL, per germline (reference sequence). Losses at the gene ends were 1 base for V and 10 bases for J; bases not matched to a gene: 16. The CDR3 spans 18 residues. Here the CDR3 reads CASSQGFGAGGPTGEQFF. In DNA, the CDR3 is TGTGCCAGCAGCCAAGGGTTCGGAGCGGGGGGGCCTACCGGCGAGCAGTTCTTC.

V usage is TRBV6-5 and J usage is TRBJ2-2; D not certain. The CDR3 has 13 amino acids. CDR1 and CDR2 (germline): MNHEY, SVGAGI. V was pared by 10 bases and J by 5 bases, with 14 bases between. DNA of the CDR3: TGTGCCACCGCTTTCTGGGCTACCGGGGAGCTGTTTTTT. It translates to CATAFWATGELFF.

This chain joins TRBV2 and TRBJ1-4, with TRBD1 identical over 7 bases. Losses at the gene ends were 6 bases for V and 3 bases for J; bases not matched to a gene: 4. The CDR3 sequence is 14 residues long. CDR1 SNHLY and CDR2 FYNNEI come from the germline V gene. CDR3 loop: CASRAGTANEKLFF. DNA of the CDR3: TGTGCCAGCAGAGCCGGGACAGCTAATGAAAAACTGTTTTTT.

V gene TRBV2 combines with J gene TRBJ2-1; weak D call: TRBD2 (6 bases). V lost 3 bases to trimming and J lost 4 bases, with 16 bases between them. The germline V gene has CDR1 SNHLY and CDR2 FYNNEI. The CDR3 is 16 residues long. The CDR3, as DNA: TGTGCCAGCAGTGATGGGCGGGGTAGAGGATACAATGAGCAGTTCTTC. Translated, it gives CASSDGRGRGYNEQFF.

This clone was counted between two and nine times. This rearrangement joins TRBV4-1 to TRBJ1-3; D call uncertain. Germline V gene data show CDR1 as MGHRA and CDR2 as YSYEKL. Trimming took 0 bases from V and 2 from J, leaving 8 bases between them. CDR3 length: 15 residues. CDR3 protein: CASSQDGAAGNTIYF. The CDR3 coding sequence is TGCGCCAGCAGCCAAGATGGAGCGGCTGGAAACACCATATATTTT.

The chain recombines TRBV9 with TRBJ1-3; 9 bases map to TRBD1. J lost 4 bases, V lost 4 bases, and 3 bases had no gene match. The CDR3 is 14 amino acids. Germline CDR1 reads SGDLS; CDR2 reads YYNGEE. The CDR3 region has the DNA TGTGCCAGCAGCTGGGACAGGGAAGGAAACACCATATATTTT. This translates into CASSWDREGNTIYF.

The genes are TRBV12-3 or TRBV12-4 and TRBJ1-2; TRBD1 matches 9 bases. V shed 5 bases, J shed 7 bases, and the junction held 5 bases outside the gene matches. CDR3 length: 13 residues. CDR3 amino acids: CASSNTGGGGYTF. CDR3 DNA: TGTGCCAGCAGTAATACAGGGGGCGGTGGCTACACCTTC.

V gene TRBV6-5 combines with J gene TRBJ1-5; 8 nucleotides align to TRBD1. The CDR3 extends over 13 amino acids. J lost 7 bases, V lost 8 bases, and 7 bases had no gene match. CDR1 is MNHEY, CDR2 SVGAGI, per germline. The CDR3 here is CASGLTGDQPQHF. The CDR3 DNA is TGTGCCAGCGGATTGACAGGGGACCAGCCCCAGCATTTT.

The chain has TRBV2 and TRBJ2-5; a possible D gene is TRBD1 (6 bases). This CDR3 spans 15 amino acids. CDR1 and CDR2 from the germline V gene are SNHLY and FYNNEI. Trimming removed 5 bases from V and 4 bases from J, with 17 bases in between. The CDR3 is CASSFGGPRGETQYF. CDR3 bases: TGTGCCAGCAGTTTTGGGGGCCCCAGGGGAGAGACCCAGTACTTC.

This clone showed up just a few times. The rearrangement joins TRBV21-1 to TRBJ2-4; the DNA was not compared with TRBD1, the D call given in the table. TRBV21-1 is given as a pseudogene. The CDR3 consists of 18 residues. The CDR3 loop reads CASSKERVRGVLVNIQYF. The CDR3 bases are TGTGCCAGCAGCAAAGAGAGGGTCAGGGGCGTTTTGGTAAACATTCAGTACTTC.

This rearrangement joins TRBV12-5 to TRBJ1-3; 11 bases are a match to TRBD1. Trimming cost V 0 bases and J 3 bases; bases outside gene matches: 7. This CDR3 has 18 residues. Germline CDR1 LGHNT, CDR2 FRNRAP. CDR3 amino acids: CASGLVLWTGGYGNTIYF. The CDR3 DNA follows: TGTGCTAGTGGTTTGGTACTGTGGACAGGGGGCTATGGAAACACCATATATTTT.